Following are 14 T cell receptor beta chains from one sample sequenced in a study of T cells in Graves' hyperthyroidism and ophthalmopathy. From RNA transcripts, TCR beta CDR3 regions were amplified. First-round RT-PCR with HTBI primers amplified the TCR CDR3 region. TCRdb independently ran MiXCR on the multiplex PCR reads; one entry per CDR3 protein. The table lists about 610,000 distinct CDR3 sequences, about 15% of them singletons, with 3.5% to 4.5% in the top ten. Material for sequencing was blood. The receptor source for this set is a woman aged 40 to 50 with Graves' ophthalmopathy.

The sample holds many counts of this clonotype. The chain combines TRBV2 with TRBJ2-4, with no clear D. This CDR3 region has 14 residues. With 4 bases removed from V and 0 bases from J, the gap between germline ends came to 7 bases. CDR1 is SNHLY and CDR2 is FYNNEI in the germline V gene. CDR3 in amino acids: CASSAWVAKNIQYF. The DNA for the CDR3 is TGTGCCAGCAGTGCCTGGGTAGCCAAAAACATTCAGTACTTC.

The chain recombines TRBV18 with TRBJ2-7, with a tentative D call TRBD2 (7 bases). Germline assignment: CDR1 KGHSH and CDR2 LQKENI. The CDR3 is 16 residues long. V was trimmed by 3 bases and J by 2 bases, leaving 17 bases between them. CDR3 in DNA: TGTGCCAGCTCACCGGATCGGGGGGCGGGAGCCTACGAGCAGTACTTC. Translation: CASSPDRGAGAYEQYF.

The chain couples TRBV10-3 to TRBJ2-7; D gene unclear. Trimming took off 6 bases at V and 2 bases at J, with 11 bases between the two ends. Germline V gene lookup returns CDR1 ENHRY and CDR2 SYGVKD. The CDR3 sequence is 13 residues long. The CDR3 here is CAISEVLTYEQYF. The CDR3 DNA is TGTGCCATCAGCGAAGTCCTCACCTACGAGCAGTACTTC.

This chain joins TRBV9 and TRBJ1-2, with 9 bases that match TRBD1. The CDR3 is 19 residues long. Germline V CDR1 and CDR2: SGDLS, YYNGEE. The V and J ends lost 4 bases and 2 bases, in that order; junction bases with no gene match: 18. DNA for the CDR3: TGTGCCAGCAGCCCCAGACGATGGACAGGGGACCTTGAGAACTATGGCTACACCTTC. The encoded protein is CASSPRRWTGDLENYGYTF.

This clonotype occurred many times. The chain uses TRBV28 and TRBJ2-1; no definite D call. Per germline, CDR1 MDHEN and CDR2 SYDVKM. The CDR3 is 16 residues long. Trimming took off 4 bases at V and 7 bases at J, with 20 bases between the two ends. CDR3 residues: CASSSPNSGIGNEQFF. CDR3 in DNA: TGTGCCAGCAGTTCCCCAAACTCTGGGATTGGGAATGAGCAGTTCTTC.

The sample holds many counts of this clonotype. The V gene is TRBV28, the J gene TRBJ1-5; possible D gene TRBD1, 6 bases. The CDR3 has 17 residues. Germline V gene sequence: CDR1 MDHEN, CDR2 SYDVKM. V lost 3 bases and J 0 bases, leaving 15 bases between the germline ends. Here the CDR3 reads CASSLPGGLYSNQPQHF. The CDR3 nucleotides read TGTGCCAGCAGTTTGCCCGGGGGCCTCTATAGCAATCAGCCCCAGCATTTT.

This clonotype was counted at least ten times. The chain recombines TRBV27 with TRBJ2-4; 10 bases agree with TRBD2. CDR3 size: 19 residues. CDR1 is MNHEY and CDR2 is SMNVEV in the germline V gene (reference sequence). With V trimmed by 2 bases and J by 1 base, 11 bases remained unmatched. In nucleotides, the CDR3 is TGTGCCAGCAGTTTAAGGGCTAGCGGGAGTGGTACGGCCAAAAACATTCAGTACTTC. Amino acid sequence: CASSLRASGSGTAKNIQYF.

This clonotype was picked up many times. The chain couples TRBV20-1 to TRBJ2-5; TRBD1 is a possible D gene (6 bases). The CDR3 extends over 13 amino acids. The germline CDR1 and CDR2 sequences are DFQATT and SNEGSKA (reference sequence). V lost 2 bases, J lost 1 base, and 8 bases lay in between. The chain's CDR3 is CSARWTAQETQYF. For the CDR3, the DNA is TGCAGTGCTAGATGGACAGCCCAAGAGACCCAGTACTTC.

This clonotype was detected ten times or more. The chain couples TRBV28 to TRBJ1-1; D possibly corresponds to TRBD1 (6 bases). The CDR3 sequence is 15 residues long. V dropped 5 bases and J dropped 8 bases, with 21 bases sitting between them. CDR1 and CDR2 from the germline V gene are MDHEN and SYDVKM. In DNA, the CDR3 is TGTGCCAGCAGTCCATCGGCAGGGGTTAGTGAAGAAGCTTTCTTT. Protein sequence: CASSPSAGVSEEAFF. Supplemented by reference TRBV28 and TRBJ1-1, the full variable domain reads DVKVTQSSRYLVKRTGEKVFLECVQDMDHENMFWYRQDPGLGLRLIYFSYDVKMKEKGDIPEGYSVSREKKERFSLILESASTNQTSMYLCASSPSAGVSEEAFFGQGTRLTVV.

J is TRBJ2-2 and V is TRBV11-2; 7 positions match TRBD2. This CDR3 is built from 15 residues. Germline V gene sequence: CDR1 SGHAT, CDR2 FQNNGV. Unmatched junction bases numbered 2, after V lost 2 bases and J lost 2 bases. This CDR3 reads CASSLTGGNTGELFF. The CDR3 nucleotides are TGTGCCAGCAGCTTAACGGGGGGAAACACCGGGGAGCTGTTTTTT.

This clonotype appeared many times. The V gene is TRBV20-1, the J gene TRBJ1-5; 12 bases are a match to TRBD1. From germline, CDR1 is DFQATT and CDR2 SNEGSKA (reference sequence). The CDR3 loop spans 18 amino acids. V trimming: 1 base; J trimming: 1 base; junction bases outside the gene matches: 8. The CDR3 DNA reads TGCAGTGCTAGAGGTCCCGGGACAGGGGGCACGAGCAATCAGCCCCAGCATTTT. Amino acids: CSARGPGTGGTSNQPQHF.

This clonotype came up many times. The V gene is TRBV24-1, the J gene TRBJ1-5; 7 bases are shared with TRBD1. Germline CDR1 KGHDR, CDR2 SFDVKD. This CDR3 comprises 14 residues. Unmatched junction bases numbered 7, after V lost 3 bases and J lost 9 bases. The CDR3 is CATSDNRGIRPQHF. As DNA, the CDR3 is TGTGCCACCAGTGATAACAGGGGAATCAGGCCCCAGCATTTT.

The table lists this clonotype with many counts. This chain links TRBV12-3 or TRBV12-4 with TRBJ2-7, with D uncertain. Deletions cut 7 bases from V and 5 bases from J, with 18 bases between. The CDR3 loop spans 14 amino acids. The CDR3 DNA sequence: TGTGCCAGCACACTTTCCGACGTGGGTCACGAGCAGTACTTC. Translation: CASTLSDVGHEQYF.

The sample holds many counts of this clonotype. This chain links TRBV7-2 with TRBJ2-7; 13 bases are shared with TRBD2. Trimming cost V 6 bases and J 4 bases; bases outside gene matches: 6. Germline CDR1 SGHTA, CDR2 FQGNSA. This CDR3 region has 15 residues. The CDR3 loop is CASRRGTSGMYEQYF. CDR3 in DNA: TGTGCCAGCAGGCGCGGGACTAGCGGGATGTACGAGCAGTACTTC.